Listed here is a single TCR beta chain. CDR1 is DFQATT and CDR2 is SNEGSKA in the germline V gene (reference sequence). CDR3 length equals 16 residues. Germline trimming cut 1 base from V and 6 bases from J; bases unmatched to any gene: 6. With random hexamers, roughly 0.45 to 1 ug RNA was reverse transcribed. From the immunoSEQ multiplex PCR reads, TCRdb called clonotypes with MiXCR, one entry per CDR3 protein. The table lists roughly 200,000 distinct CDR3 sequences, roughly 94% of them singletons. The source of the sample is a study of CD8 T cells in Susac syndrome. About the study: When their blood was taken, patients with Susac syndrome were therapy-naive, taking corticosteroids, or taking intravenous immunoglobulin alone.

Specimen: CD4+ T cells from PBMCs. This clonotype was obtained from a human donor with Susac syndrome. The V call is TRBV20-1, the J call TRBJ2-1, with 13 bases aligning to TRBD2. The CDR3 spells CSARAGLAGAGNEQFF. CDR3 DNA: TGCAGTGCTAGAGCCGGACTAGCGGGAGCGGGCAATGAGCAGTTCTTC.